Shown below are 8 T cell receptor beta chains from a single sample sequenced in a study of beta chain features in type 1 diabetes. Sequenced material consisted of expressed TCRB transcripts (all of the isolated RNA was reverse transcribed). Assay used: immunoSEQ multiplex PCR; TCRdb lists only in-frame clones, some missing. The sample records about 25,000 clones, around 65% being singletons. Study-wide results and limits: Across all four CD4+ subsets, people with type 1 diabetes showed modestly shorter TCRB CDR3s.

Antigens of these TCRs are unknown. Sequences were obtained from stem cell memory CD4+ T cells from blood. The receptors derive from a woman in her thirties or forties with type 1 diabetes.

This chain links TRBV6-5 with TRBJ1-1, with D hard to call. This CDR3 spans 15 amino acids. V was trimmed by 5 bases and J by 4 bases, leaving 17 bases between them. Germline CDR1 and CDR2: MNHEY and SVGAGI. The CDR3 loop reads CASSPLKGGVTEAFF. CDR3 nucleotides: TGTGCCAGCAGTCCGCTAAAGGGAGGTGTCACTGAAGCTTTCTTT.

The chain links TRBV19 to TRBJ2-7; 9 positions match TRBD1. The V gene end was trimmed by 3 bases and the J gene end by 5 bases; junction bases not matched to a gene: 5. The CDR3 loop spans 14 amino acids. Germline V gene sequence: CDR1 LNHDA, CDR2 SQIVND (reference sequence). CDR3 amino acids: CASSIPGQGNEQYF. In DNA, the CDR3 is TGTGCCAGTAGTATCCCGGGACAGGGAAACGAGCAGTACTTC.

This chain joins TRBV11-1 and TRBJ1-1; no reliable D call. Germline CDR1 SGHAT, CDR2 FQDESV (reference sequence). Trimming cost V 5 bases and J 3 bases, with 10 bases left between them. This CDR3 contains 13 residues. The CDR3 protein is CASSHLRDTEAFF. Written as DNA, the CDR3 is TGTGCCAGCAGCCACTTGAGGGACACTGAAGCTTTCTTT.

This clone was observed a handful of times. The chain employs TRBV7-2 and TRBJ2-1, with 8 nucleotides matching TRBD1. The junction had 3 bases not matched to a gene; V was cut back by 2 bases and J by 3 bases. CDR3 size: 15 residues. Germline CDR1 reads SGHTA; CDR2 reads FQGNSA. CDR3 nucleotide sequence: TGTGCCAGCAGCTTAATACAGGGGGTCTACAATGAGCAGTTCTTC. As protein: CASSLIQGVYNEQFF. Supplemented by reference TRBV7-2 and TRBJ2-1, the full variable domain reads GAGVSQSPSNKVTEKGKDVELRCDPISGHTALYWYRQSLGQGLEFLIYFQGNSAPDKSGLPSDRFSAERTGGSVSTLTIQRTQQEDSAVYLCASSLIQGVYNEQFFGPGTRLTVL.

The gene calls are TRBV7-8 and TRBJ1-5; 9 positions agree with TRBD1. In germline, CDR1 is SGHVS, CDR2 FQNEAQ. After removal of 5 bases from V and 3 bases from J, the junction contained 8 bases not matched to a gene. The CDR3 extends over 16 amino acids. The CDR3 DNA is TGTGCCAGCAGCCCTGCGACAGGGGGTTACAATCAGCCCCAGCATTTT. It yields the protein CASSPATGGYNQPQHF.

CDR3 protein: CASRTGGVQETQYF. The CDR3 region has the DNA TGTGCCAGCAGGACAGGGGGTGTACAAGAGACCCAGTACTTC. The chain has TRBV6-1 and TRBJ2-5, with TRBD1 identical over 9 bases. V lost 6 bases and J lost 2; bases outside the gene matches: 4. Germline V lookup: CDR1 MNHNS, CDR2 SASEGT. The CDR3 consists of 14 residues.

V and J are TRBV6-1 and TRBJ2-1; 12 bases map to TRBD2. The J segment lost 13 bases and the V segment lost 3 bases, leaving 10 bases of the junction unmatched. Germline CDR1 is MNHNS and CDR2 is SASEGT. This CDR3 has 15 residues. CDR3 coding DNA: TGTGCCAGCAGTGATTGGCAACTAGCGGGGGGACCCCAGTTCTTC. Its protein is CASSDWQLAGGPQFF.

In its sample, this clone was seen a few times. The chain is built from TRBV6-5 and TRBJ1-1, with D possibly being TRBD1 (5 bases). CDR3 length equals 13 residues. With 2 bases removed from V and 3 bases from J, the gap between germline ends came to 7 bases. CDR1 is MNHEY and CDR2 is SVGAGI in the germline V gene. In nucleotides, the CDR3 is TGTGCCAGCAGTTACACGGGGGACACTGAAGCTTTCTTT. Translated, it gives CASSYTGDTEAFF.